This T cell receptor beta chain emerged from a study of OX40 agonist ivuxolimab in advanced cancers. The wider study: Dose-escalation patients suffered from hepatocellular carcinoma, melanoma, renal cell or head and neck cancer. Earlier treatment with anti-PD-1, anti-PD-L1 or anti-CTLA-4 was permitted, and roughly 40% had received some. Study-wide results and caveats: Among the lowest levels of clonal expansion were found in partial responders at 0.1-3.0 mg/kg.

Blood was sampled at baseline, cycle 4 day 1, and cycle 7 day 1. About this clone: Antigen unknown.

Data came from immunoSEQ multiplex PCR; TCRdb stores just in-frame clones and leaves some out. The sample yields about 73,000 clones, about 87% seen once. Deletions cut 0 bases from V and 0 bases from J, with 7 bases between. Looked up from germline, CDR1 is PRHDT and CDR2 is FYEKMQ (reference sequence). The CDR3 totals 15 residues. The genes are TRBV13 and TRBJ2-3, with D possibly being TRBD2 (5 bases). This TCR derives from an adult with an advanced solid tumor such as melanoma, head and neck, liver or kidney cancer. This material consisted of CD4+ or CD8+ T cells sorted from blood, taken in a trial of the OX40 agonist ivuxolimab. CDR3 sequence (DNA): TGTGCCAGCAGCTTAGGCGGCGGGAGCACAGATACGCAGTATTTT. Translation gives CASSLGGGSTDTQYF.